This T cell receptor beta chain was observed in a study of shared clonotypes between healthy human individuals. Clones were sequenced by immunoSEQ multiplex PCR, and TCRdb holds only the in-frame ones, with some missing. Of approximately 640,000 clones listed, less than 80% are singletons. CDR3 size: 12 residues. V shed 6 bases and J 8 bases; nucleotides not matched to a gene: 6. CDR1 is MNHNS, CDR2 SASEGT, per germline. The sample taken for sequencing was memory CD4+ T cells sorted from blood. This sample's subset: CD45RA-negative fraction. V and J are TRBV6-1 and TRBJ1-1; TRBD1 matches 7 bases. This sequence was found in a young woman in good health. The CDR3 bases are TGTGCCAGCAGCCAAAAACAGGGGGAAGCTTTCTTT. It yields the protein CASSQKQGEAFF.